The 23 T cell receptor beta chains in this list originate from one sample, sequenced in a study of human T cells and chemical hapten exposure (TCRdb year 2021). Receptor amplification or capture employed RACE. The instrument given in TCRdb is NextSeq 500. Using fastp at Q25 and MiXCR, TCRdb reprocessed the public reads and kept productive beta chains. Entries that share a CDR3 protein sequence are merged under the most common genes and DNA. The sample has roughly 40,000 distinct CDR3 sequences on record, approximately 10% of them singletons. The ten largest clones represent 14% of the sample. The sample's time point label, in plain terms: patch test 2, 6 weeks after DPC sensitization. This specimen's treatment or condition label, interpreted: therapeutic diphenylcyclopropenone sensitization with weekly scalp DPC. Unfractionated whole blood was collected in Tempus Blood RNA tubes, and total RNA was extracted from that blood.

The input for sequencing was whole blood, taken in connection with sensitization to the hapten diphenylcyclopropenone (DPC). The origin of the receptors is a woman in her twenties or thirties with alopecia areata. Some clones in this sample may be carry-over from other donors' samples.

This clonotype was observed a handful of times. Here the CDR3 DNA reads TGCAGTGCGTTAAAGACTGTCTACGAGAACTACGAGCAGTACTTC. This codes for CSALKTVYENYEQYF. The chain joins TRBV20-1 to TRBJ2-7; D is ambiguous. The CDR3 extends over 15 amino acids. V was cut by 6 bases and J by 3 bases, with 21 bases left in between. Germline V lookup: CDR1 DFQATT, CDR2 SNEGSKA (reference sequence).

A few counts support this clonotype. This chain links TRBV7-2 with TRBJ2-7; D call uncertain. CDR1 is SGHTA and CDR2 is FQGNSA in the germline V gene. The CDR3 runs 13 residues. V lost 5 bases, J lost 6 bases, and 14 bases lay in between. Written as DNA, the CDR3 is TGTGCCAGCAGCAGACGCCAAGCCCTCGAGCAGTACTTC. Translation: CASSRRQALEQYF. Complete variable domain (other parts from reference TRBV7-2 and TRBJ2-7): GAGVSQSPSNKVTEKGKDVELRCDPISGHTALYWYRQSLGQGLEFLIYFQGNSAPDKSGLPSDRFSAERTGGSVSTLTIQRTQQEDSAVYLCASSRRQALEQYFGPGTRLTVT.

This clonotype was seen only a few times. The chain uses TRBV7-2 and TRBJ2-1; 11 bases line up with TRBD2. V was clipped by 1 base and J by 4 bases; unmatched bases: 3. The CDR3 totals 16 residues. Germline CDR1 reads SGHTA; CDR2 reads FQGNSA. This CDR3 is CASSLVGTSGYNEQFF. CDR3 DNA sequence: TGTGCCAGCAGCTTAGTCGGGACTAGCGGTTACAATGAGCAGTTCTTC.

This clonotype was seen more than once but under ten times. The V and J genes are TRBV7-2 and TRBJ1-4; weak D call: TRBD1 (5 bases). The CDR3 spans 13 residues. Trimming took 5 bases from V and 7 from J, leaving 11 bases between them. CDR1 is SGHTA and CDR2 is FQGNSA in the germline V gene. CDR3 region: CASSLPQGEKLFF. The CDR3 bases are TGTGCCAGCAGCCTGCCTCAGGGTGAAAAACTGTTTTTT. The whole variable domain, filled in from reference TRBV7-2 and TRBJ1-4, reads GAGVSQSPSNKVTEKGKDVELRCDPISGHTALYWYRQSLGQGLEFLIYFQGNSAPDKSGLPSDRFSAERTGGSVSTLTIQRTQQEDSAVYLCASSLPQGEKLFFGSGTQLSVL.

This clonotype was picked up a small number of times. The V and J genes are TRBV5-1 and TRBJ1-4; D is perhaps TRBD1 (5 bases). Trimming shortened V by 0 bases and J by 7 bases, and 7 bases separated the two germline ends. The CDR3 contains 13 residues. The germline V gene encodes CDR1 SGHRS and CDR2 YFSETQ. The CDR3 nucleotides read TGCGCCAGCAGCTTGGCGGGGGGTGAAAAACTGTTTTTT. Amino acids: CASSLAGGEKLFF.

The chain links TRBV7-9 to TRBJ1-1; no reliable D call. The CDR3 sequence is 17 residues long. In germline, CDR1 is SEHNR, CDR2 FQNEAQ (reference sequence). V was cut by 6 bases and J by 3 bases, with 23 bases left in between. The CDR3 spells CASSLIGLGGGYTEAFF. DNA of the CDR3: TGTGCCAGCAGTTTAATAGGTTTGGGAGGTGGGTACACTGAAGCTTTCTTT. Complete variable domain (other parts from reference TRBV7-9 and TRBJ1-1): DTGVSQNPRHKITKRGQNVTFRCDPISEHNRLYWYRQTLGQGPEFLTYFQNEAQLEKSRLLSDRFSAERPKGSFSTLEIQRTEQGDSAMYLCASSLIGLGGGYTEAFFGQGTRLTVV.

This clonotype was seen a handful of times. The gene calls are TRBV7-2 and TRBJ2-4, with 11 bases fitting TRBD2. CDR3 size: 16 residues. In germline, CDR1 is SGHTA, CDR2 FQGNSA. V dropped 1 base and J dropped 7; count of bases not matched to a gene: 6. Here the CDR3 reads CASSLGSSGGQNIQYF. As DNA, the CDR3 is TGTGCCAGCAGCTTAGGTTCTAGCGGGGGGCAGAACATTCAGTACTTC.

This clonotype was picked up one time. This chain joins TRBV9 and TRBJ2-2, with TRBD1 matching over 9 bases. J was trimmed by 5 bases and V by 4 bases; bases with no gene match: 9. The V gene's germline CDR1 is SGDLS and CDR2 YYNGEE. The CDR3 has 16 residues. This CDR3 reads CASSTLTGGRTGELFF. The DNA of the CDR3 is TGTGCCAGCAGCACACTAACAGGGGGCCGGACCGGGGAGCTGTTTTTT.

This clonotype was found a few times. The chain uses TRBV28 and TRBJ2-3; unclear D gene. V lost 3 bases and J 2 bases, leaving 6 bases between the germline ends. Germline V gene sequence: CDR1 MDHEN, CDR2 SYDVKM. The CDR3 contains 13 residues. CDR3 nucleotides: TGTGCCAGCAGTTTTGCGTTCACAGATACGCAGTATTTT. Encoded protein: CASSFAFTDTQYF.

This clonotype was counted a few times. This chain connects TRBV7-2 to TRBJ1-6; D might be TRBD1 (5 bases). The V end lost 0 bases, the J end lost 6 bases, and 12 bases lay between the germline ends. CDR1 and CDR2 (germline): SGHTA, FQGNSA. The CDR3 spans 16 residues. Written as DNA, the CDR3 is TGTGCCAGCAGCTTAGCGTCCCAGGGTAGTAATTCACCCCTCCACTTT. This codes for CASSLASQGSNSPLHF.

The chain carries TRBV7-9 and TRBJ1-3; unclear D gene. V was cut by 2 bases and J by 1 base, with 6 bases left in between. CDR1 and CDR2 from the germline V gene are SEHNR and FQNEAQ (reference sequence). The CDR3 sequence is 14 residues long. CDR3 in amino acids: CASSLSTSGNTIYF. In nucleotides, the CDR3 is TGTGCCAGCAGCTTATCGACATCTGGAAACACCATATATTTT.

This clonotype was recorded a few times. This rearrangement joins TRBV6-5 to TRBJ2-2; a weak D match, TRBD1 (6 bases). Germline V lookup: CDR1 MNHEY, CDR2 SVGAGI. Trimming stripped 6 bases from V and 1 base from J, with 18 bases between. The CDR3 is 17 residues long. The CDR3 sequence: CASRKKTGTLNTGELFF. CDR3 DNA sequence: TGTGCCAGCAGGAAGAAGACCGGGACACTGAACACCGGGGAGCTGTTTTTT.

The CDR3 sequence is CASSLTSGQETQYF. The CDR3 coding sequence is TGCGCCAGCAGCTTGACAAGCGGTCAAGAGACCCAGTACTTC. V is TRBV5-1 and J is TRBJ2-5; TRBD2 is a possible D gene (5 bases). This CDR3 comprises 14 residues. CDR1 is SGHRS and CDR2 is YFSETQ in the germline V gene. V gave up 1 base and J gave up 2 bases, with 9 bases separating them.

The table lists this clonotype with a few counts. The chain links TRBV12-3 or TRBV12-4 to TRBJ2-1; 9 bases map to TRBD2. The CDR3 extends over 15 amino acids. V lost 5 bases to trimming and J lost 7 bases; unmatched junction nucleotides: 9. CDR3 loop: CASSLGLAEGNEQFF. In DNA, the CDR3 is TGTGCCAGCAGTCTGGGACTAGCTGAGGGGAATGAGCAGTTCTTC.

This clonotype was seen many times. The CDR3 nucleotides read TGTGCCAGCAGTTCGGGTGGGGGGGCCAAAAACATTCAGTACTTC. Encoded protein: CASSSGGGAKNIQYF. The chain is built from TRBV6-5 and TRBJ2-4, with D possibly TRBD2 on 6 matching bases. The CDR3 loop spans 15 amino acids. Trimming removed 4 bases at V and 1 base at J, with 11 bases between. The germline V gene has CDR1 MNHEY and CDR2 SVGAGI.

The V and J genes are TRBV28 and TRBJ2-1, with D tentatively TRBD1 (6 bases). The CDR3 loop spans 15 amino acids. V lost 5 bases and J lost 8, with 19 bases in between. Germline CDR1 MDHEN, CDR2 SYDVKM. The CDR3 bases are TGTGCCAGCAGTACGACAGGAGCGGCGACCGATGAGCAGTTCTTC. Encoded protein: CASSTTGAATDEQFF.

This clonotype appeared many times. V is TRBV27 and J is TRBJ1-5, with unresolved D. V was clipped by 5 bases and J by 3 bases, with 5 bases between them. CDR3 length equals 12 residues. Germline assignment: CDR1 MNHEY and CDR2 SMNVEV (reference sequence). The CDR3 region has the DNA TGTGCCAGCAGTGAGAACAATCAGCCCCAGCATTTT. Translated: CASSENNQPQHF.

On this clonotype itself: A junction end diverges from the germline sequence, so it may reflect a read error. The chain employs TRBV12-3 or TRBV12-4 and TRBJ2-7; 7 bases map to TRBD1. The CDR3 totals 14 residues. CDR3 sequence: CVSRRRQGLDEQYF. The CDR3 nucleotides read TGTGTCAGCAGACGCAGACAGGGTCTGGACGAGCAGTACTTC.

This clonotype was counted many times. CDR3 coding DNA: TGTGCCAGCAGTTTTAGCGGACAGGGGAACAATCAGCCCCAGCATTTT. Amino acids: CASSFSGQGNNQPQHF. This chain links TRBV12-3 or TRBV12-4 with TRBJ1-5; 9 bases line up with TRBD1. CDR3 length equals 16 residues. Trimming at V came to 3 bases and at J to 3 bases, leaving 6 bases not matched to a gene.

This clonotype was counted ten times or more. The chain joins TRBV6-1 to TRBJ2-3; 9 nucleotides align to TRBD2. Trimming at V came to 4 bases and at J to 1 base, leaving 6 bases not matched to a gene. Germline values: CDR1 MNHNS, CDR2 SASEGT. The CDR3 contains 16 residues. The CDR3 nucleotides read TGTGCCAGCAGTGCCCTGGTAGCGGGGGGCACAGATACGCAGTATTTT. Residues: CASSALVAGGTDTQYF.

The rearrangement joins TRBV27 to TRBJ1-3; D remains unclear. Germline lookup yields CDR1 MNHEY and CDR2 SMNVEV (reference sequence). V was trimmed by 0 bases and J by 2 bases, leaving 11 bases between them. The CDR3 has 16 amino acids. This chain's CDR3 is CASSLSAPQPGNTIYF. The CDR3 DNA reads as TGTGCCAGCAGTTTATCGGCTCCGCAGCCTGGAAACACCATATATTTT.

This clonotype was observed many times. The V and J genes are TRBV28 and TRBJ1-2; D is unclear. Per germline, CDR1 MDHEN and CDR2 SYDVKM. V lost 7 bases and J lost 8, with 14 bases in between. This CDR3 region has 12 residues. CDR3 amino acids: CASTSTRIGYTF. The CDR3 nucleotides are TGTGCCAGCACATCAACAAGAATCGGCTACACCTTC.

This clonotype was found many times. This chain uses TRBV11-3 with TRBJ2-2; D is ambiguous. V shed 0 bases and J shed 6 bases, with 14 bases lying between them. The CDR3 is 16 residues long. Per germline, CDR1 SGHNT and CDR2 YENEEA. The CDR3 loop reads CASSLDPSLHAGELFF. In DNA form, the CDR3 reads TGTGCCAGCAGCTTAGATCCTTCCCTACATGCCGGGGAGCTGTTTTTT.